This T cell receptor (beta chain) was obtained from a study of regulatory T cells in long-lasting Graves disease. Time point denoted: newly diagnosed GD, antithyroid drugs for less than 3 months. RNA isolated from PBMCs was used to make the TCR library. Investigators report Graves' disease was diagnosed under American Thyroid Association guidelines. CDR1 and CDR2 from the germline V gene are LGHNA and YSLEER. This CDR3 has 13 residues. Trimming left V 1 base short and J 6 bases short, with 9 bases between. Researchers made TCR beta libraries by using iRepertoire HTBI primers and running Arm-PCR on CDR3 regions. One entry per CDR3 protein results from TCRdb running MiXCR on the multiplex PCR reads. The table records about 440,000 distinct CDR3 sequences, about 16% of them present only once. This sample also belongs to another study, concerning T cells in Graves' hyperthyroidism and ophthalmopathy.

The clonotype comes from a woman in her twenties or thirties with Graves disease. The V call is TRBV4-3, the J call TRBJ1-1, with a tentative D call TRBD1 (5 bases). The sequences come from peripheral blood mononuclear cells (PBMCs), collected at new diagnosis, from a patient treated with antithyroid drugs. The CDR3 DNA is TGCGCCAGCAGCCAAGTCAGGGATTCTGAAGCTTTCTTT. Its protein is CASSQVRDSEAFF.